This TCR beta chain was observed in a study of T cell repertoires in cytomegalovirus infection. Across the whole study: Carrying CMV and the relevant HLA type showed in public TCR beta signatures.

TCRdb called the reads again in MiXCR, with one record for every CDR3 protein. The sample contains fewer than 1,000,000 distinct CDR3 sequences, about a third of which appear only once. This clonotype was observed a few times. Its matching antigen is unknown. The receptor was derived from a human donor in good health (CMV status not recorded). Some clones in this sample may be carry-over from other donors' samples. The material sequenced was cultured CD8+ T cells from PBMCs, taken from culture after CMV antigen stimulation.

This chain's CDR3 is CASRTGGRSPLHF. CDR3 coding DNA: TGTGCCAGTAGGACGGGGGGGAGGTCACCCCTCCACTTT. V usage is TRBV27 and J usage is TRBJ1-6; weak D call: TRBD1 (5 bases). The V and J ends lost 9 bases and 10 bases respectively, with 16 bases between them. The CDR3 totals 13 residues. From germline, CDR1 is MNHEY and CDR2 SMNVEV (reference sequence).